This TCR beta chain was captured in a study of cytomegalovirus exposure and HLA in healthy donors. Study-wide results and limits: As a later analysis revealed, most CMV-associated TCR beta chains appeared HLA-restricted. Among TCR beta chains, those listed as cytomegalovirus-associated numbered around 180. A later analysis appeared to link common viral pathogens to several of the most significant clusters.

Points on this clone: Its matching antigen is unknown.

Use of 60 Vbeta and 13 Jbeta primers characterized the PCR. TCRdb's table, derived via immunoSEQ multiplex PCR, lists solely in-frame clones and lacks some. The sample holds 140,000 or so clones; 80% to 85% are singletons and the top ten take less than 2.5%. This clonotype was sampled from a boy younger than 10 in good health and CMV-seronegative. The material sequenced was PBMCs.

CDR3 DNA: TGTGCCAGCAGCTTAAGCGGGGGCCCCCCCTCTGAGAATGAGCAGTTCTTC. Protein: CASSLSGGPPSENEQFF. The rearrangement uses TRBV7-2 and TRBJ2-1; 8 nucleotides align to TRBD2. V lost 2 bases, J lost 7 bases, and 13 bases stayed unmatched. CDR3 length equals 17 residues. Germline lookup yields CDR1 SGHTA and CDR2 FQGNSA.